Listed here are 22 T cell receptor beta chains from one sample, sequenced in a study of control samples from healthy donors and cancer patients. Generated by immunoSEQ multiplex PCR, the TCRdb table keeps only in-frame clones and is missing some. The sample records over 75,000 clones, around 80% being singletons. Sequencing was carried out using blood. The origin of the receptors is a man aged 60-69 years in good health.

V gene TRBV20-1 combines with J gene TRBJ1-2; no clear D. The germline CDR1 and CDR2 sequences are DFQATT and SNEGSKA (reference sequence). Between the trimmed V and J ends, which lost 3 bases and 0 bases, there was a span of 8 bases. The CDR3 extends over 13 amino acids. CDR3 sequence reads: CSASGPTNYGYTF. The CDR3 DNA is TGCAGTGCTAGTGGCCCTACTAACTATGGCTACACCTTC.

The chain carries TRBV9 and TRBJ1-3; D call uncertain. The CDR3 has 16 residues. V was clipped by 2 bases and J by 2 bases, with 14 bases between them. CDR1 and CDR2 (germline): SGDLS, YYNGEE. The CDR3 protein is CASSVSRSSAGNTIYF. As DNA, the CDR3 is TGTGCCAGCAGCGTGTCAAGATCTTCGGCTGGAAACACCATATATTTT.

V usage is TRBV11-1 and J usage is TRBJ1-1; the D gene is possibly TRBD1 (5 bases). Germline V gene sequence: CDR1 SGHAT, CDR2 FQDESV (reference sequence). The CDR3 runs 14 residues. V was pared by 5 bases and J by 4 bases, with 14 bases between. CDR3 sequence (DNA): TGTGCCAGCAGCCTTATTGGGACTGTCACTGAAGCTTTCTTT. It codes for CASSLIGTVTEAFF.

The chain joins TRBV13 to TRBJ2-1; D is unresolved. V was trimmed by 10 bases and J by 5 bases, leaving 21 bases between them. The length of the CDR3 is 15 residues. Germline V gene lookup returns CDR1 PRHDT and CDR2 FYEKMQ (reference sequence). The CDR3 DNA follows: TGTGCCACCACGCGAGCGTGGCCCCTTAACAATGAGCAGTTCTTC. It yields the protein CATTRAWPLNNEQFF.

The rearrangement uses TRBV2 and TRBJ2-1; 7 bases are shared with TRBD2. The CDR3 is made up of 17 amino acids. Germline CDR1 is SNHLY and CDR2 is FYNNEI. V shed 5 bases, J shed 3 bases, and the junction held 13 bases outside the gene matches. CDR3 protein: CASSLAGTGDYYNEQFF. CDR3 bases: TGTGCCAGCAGTCTAGCCGGGACGGGGGACTACTACAATGAGCAGTTCTTC.

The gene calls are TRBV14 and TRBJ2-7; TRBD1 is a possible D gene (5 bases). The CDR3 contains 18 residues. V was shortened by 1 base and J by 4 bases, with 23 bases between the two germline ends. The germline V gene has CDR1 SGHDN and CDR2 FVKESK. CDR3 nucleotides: TGTGCCAGCAGCCAAGGGGTAACCCCGGCAGGGCTGGGGTACGAGCAGTACTTC. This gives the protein CASSQGVTPAGLGYEQYF. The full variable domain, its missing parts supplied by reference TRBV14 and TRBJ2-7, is EAGVTQFPSHSVIEKGQTVTLRCDPISGHDNLYWYRRVMGKEIKFLLHFVKESKQDESGMPNNRFLAERTGGTYSTLKVQPAELEDSGVYFCASSQGVTPAGLGYEQYFGPGTRLTVT.

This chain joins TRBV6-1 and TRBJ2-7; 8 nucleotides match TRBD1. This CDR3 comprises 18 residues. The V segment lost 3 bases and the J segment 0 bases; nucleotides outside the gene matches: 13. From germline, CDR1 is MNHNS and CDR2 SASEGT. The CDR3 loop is CASSDPINLRGRSYEQYF. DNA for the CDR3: TGTGCCAGCAGTGACCCAATCAACCTCAGGGGGCGCTCCTACGAGCAGTACTTC.

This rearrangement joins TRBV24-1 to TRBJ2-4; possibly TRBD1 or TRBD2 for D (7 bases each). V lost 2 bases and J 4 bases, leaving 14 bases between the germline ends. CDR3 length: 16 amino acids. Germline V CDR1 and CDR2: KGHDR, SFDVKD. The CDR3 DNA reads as TGTGCCACCAGTGATTCTCAGGGGGGGAAGAAAAACATTCAGTACTTC. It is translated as CATSDSQGGKKNIQYF.

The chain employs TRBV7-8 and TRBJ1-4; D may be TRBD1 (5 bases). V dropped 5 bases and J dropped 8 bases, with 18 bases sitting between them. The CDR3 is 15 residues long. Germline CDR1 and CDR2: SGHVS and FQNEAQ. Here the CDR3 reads CASSHTQGREEKLFF. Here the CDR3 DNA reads TGTGCCAGCAGCCATACGCAGGGACGGGAAGAAAAACTGTTTTTT.

CDR3 in DNA: TGTGCCAGCAGTTCGACACAAAACATTCAGTACTTC. Its protein is CASSSTQNIQYF. The chain has TRBV28 and TRBJ2-4; D unclear. V lost 4 bases, J lost 5 bases, and 6 bases lay in between. Germline CDR1 MDHEN, CDR2 SYDVKM. This CDR3 is 12 amino acids long.

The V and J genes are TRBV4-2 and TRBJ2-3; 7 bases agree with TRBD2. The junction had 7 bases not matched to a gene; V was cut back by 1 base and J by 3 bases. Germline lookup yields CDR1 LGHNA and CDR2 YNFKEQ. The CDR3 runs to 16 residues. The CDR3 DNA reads TGTGCCAGCAGCCAAGTAGGAACTAGCGAAACAGATACGCAGTATTTT. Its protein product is CASSQVGTSETDTQYF.

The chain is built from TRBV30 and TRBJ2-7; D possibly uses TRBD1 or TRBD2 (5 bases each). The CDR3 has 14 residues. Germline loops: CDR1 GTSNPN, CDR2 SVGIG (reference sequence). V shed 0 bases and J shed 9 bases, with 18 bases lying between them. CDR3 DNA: TGTGCCTGGAGTGTCAAGGGGACCCTCCCTAGGCAGTACTTC. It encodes CAWSVKGTLPRQYF.

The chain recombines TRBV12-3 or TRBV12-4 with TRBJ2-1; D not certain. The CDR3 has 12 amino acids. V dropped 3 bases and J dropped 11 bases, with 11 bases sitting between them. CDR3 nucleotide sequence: TGTGCCAGCAGTTTCCCCGGAGAAAAGCAGTTCTTC. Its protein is CASSFPGEKQFF.

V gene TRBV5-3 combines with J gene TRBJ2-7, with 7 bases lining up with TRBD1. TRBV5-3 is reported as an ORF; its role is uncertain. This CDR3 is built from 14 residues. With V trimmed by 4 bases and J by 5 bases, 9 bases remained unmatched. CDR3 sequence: CARSASPTGNEQYF. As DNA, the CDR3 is TGTGCCAGAAGCGCTTCACCGACAGGGAACGAGCAGTACTTC.

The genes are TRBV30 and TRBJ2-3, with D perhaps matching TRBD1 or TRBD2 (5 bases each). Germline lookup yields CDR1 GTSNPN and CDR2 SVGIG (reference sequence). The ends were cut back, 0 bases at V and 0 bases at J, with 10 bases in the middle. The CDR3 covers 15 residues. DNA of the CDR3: TGTGCCTGGAGTGTTCCTGGGGACAGCACAGATACGCAGTATTTT. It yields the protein CAWSVPGDSTDTQYF.

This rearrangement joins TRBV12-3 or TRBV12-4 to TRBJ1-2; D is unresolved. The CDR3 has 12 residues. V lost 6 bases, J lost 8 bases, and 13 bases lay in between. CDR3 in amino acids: CASSLGPQGYTF. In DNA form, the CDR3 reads TGTGCCAGCAGCCTGGGTCCCCAGGGCTACACCTTC.

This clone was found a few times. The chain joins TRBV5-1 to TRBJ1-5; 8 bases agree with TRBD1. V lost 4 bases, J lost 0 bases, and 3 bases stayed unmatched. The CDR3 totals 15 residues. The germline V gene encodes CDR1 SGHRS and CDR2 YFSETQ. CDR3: CASSPGGPSNQPQHF. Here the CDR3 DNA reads TGCGCCAGCAGCCCAGGGGGCCCTAGCAATCAGCCCCAGCATTTT.

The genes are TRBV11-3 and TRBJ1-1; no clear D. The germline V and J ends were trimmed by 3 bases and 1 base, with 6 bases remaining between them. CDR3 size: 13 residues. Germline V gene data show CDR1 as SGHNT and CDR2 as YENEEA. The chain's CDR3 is CASSLSGNTEAFF. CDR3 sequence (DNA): TGTGCCAGCAGCTTGTCTGGGAACACTGAAGCTTTCTTT.

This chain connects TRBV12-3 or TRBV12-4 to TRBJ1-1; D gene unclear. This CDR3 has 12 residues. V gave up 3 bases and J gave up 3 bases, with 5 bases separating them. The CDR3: CASSFSDTEAFF. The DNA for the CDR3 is TGTGCCAGCAGTTTTTCGGACACTGAAGCTTTCTTT.

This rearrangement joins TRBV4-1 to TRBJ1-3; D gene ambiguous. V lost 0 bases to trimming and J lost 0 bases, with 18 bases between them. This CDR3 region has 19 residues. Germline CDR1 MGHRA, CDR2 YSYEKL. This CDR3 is CASSQDPLGSSLSGNTIYF. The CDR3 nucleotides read TGCGCCAGCAGCCAAGATCCCCTCGGGAGCAGTCTCTCTGGAAACACCATATATTTT.

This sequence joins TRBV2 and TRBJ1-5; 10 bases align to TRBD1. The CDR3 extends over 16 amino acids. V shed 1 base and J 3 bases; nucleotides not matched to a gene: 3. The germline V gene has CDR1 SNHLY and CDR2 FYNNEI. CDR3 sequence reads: CASSEGGTGDNQPQHF. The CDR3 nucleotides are TGTGCCAGCAGTGAAGGCGGGACAGGGGACAATCAGCCCCAGCATTTT.

The CDR3 DNA reads as TGTGCTAGTGGTTTGGTGAGGGGGACTGGGGCCAACGTCCTGACTTTC. It translates to CASGLVRGTGANVLTF. The chain is built from TRBV12-5 and TRBJ2-6; maybe TRBD1 (6 bases). Trimming took 0 bases from V and 2 from J, leaving 8 bases between them. The CDR3 sequence is 16 residues long. Germline V lookup: CDR1 LGHNT, CDR2 FRNRAP.